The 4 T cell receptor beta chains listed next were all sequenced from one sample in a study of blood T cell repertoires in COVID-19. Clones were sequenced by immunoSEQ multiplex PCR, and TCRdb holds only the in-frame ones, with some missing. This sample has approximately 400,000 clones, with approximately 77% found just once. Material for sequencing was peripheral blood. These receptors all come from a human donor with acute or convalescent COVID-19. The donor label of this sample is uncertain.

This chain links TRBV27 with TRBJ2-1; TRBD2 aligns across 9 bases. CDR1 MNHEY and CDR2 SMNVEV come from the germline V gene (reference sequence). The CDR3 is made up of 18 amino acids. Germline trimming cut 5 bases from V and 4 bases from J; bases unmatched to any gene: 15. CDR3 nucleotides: TGTGCCAGCAGTCCACCCCCTGGGTTAGCGGGAGTATACAATGAGCAGTTCTTC. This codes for CASSPPPGLAGVYNEQFF.

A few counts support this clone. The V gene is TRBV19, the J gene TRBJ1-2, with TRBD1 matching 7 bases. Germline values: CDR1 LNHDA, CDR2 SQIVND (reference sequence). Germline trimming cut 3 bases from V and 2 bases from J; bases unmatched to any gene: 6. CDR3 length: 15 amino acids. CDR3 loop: CASSMKGGANYGYTF. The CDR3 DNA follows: TGTGCCAGTAGTATGAAAGGGGGCGCCAACTATGGCTACACCTTC.

CDR3 in amino acids: CASSQEPGYGYTF. In DNA, the CDR3 is TGTGCCAGCAGCCAAGAACCGGGTTATGGCTACACCTTC. This sequence joins TRBV3-1 (or the pseudogene TRBV3-2) and TRBJ1-2; D ambiguous. The CDR3 spans 13 residues. Trimming took off 0 bases at V and 5 bases at J, with 7 bases between the two ends. Looked up from germline, CDR1 is LGHDT and CDR2 is YNNKEL (reference sequence).

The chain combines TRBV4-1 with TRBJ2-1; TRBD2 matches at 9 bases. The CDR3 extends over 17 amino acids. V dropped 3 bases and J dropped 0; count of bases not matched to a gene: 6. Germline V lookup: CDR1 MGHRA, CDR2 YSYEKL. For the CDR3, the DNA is TGCGCCAGCAGCCAGACGACTAGCGGAGGCTCCTACAATGAGCAGTTCTTC. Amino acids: CASSQTTSGGSYNEQFF.